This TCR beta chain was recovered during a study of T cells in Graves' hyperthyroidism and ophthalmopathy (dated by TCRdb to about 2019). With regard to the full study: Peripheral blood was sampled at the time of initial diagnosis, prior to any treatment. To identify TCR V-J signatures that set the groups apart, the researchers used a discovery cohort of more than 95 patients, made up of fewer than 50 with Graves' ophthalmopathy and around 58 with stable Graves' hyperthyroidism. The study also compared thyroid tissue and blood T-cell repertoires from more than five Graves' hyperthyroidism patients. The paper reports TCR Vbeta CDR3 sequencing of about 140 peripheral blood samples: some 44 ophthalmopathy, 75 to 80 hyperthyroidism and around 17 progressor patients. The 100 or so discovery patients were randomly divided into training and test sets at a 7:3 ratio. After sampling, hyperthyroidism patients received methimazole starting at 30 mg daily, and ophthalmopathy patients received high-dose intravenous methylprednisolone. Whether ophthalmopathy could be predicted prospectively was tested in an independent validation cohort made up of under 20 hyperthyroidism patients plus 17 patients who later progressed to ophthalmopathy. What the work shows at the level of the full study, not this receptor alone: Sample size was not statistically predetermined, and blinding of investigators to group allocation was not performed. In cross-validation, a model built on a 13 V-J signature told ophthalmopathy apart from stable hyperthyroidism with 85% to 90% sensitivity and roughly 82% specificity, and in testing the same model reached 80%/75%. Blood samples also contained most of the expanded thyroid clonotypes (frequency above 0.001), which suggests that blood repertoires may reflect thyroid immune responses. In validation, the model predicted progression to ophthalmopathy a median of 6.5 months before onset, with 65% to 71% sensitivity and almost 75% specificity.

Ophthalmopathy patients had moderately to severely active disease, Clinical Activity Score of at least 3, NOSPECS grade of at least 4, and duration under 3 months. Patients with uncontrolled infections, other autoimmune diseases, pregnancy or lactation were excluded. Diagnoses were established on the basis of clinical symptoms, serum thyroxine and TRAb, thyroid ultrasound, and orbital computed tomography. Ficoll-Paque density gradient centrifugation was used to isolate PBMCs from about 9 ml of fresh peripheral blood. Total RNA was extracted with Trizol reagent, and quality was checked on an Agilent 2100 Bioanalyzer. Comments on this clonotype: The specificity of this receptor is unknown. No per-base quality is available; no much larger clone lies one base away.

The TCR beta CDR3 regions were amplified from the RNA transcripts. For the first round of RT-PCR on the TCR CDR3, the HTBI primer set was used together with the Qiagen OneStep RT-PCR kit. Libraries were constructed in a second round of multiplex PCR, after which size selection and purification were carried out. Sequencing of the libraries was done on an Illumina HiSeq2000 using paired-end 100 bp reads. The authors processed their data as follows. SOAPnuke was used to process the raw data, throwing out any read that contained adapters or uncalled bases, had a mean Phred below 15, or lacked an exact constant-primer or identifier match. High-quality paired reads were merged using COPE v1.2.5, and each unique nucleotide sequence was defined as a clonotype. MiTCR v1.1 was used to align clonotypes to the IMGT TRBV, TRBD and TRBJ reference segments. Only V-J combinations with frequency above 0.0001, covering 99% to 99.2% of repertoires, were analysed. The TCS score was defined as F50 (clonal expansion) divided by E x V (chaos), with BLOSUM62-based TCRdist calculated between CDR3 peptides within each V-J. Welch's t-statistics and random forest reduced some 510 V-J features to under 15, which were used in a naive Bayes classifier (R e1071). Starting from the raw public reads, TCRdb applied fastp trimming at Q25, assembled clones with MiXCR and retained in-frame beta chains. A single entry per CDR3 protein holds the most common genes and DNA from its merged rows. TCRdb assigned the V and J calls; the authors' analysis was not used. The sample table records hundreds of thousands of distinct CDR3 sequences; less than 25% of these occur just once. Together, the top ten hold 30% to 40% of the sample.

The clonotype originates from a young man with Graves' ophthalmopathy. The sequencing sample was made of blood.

The CDR3 corresponds to CASSPTSGRAGEQYF. The DNA reads as follows: TGTGCCAGCAGCCCGACTAGCGGGAGGGCCGGCGAGCAGTACTTC. The chain uses TRBV11-2 and TRBJ2-7; TRBD2 aligns with 14 central bases. The germline V and J ends show losses of 5 bases and 6 bases respectively, and no gene match explains 6 bases of the junction. CDR1 and CDR2 are drawn from the germline V gene: SGHAT, FQNNGV. CDR3 length: 15 amino acids, cysteine to phenylalanine. CDR3 DNA only is kept here, 45 bases in frame from base 1.